This T cell receptor (beta chain) was recovered during a study of blood T cell repertoires in COVID-19 (dated by TCRdb to 2019 to 2021). Turning to the overall study: Collaborator samples came from the United States, Italy and Spain and covered acute and convalescent phases of COVID-19. The material from the prospective study consisted of cDNA or gDNA derived from T cells, B-cell-depleted T cells, or PBMCs. Subjects who had been exposed to COVID-19, were actively infected with it, or had recovered from it provided the deeply sampled blood TCRbeta repertoires that made up the dataset. The repertoires were made available in a free public database intended to serve as a resource for research on the immune response to SARS-CoV-2. Samples came from the ongoing ImmuneRACE study (first 160 participants) plus 1,254 subjects from 6 global collaborators. Nearly every sample came with metadata listing a de-identified subject ID, COVID-19 status, age in years and sex. HLA class I and class II types, where available, came from metadata supplied by the sample provider rather than from assay-based typing. What the study reported, not specific to this receptor: How much clinical and demographic metadata was included differed by source and by participant, and the metadata was provided uncurated.

Of note for this clone: Its antigen is not yet known. No qualities accompany the bases; no much larger clone lies one base away.

Sequences SGHVS (CDR1) and FQNEAQ (CDR2) are obtained from the germline V gene. Taken from cysteine to phenylalanine, the CDR3 has 13 residues. CDR3 DNA is the only sequence kept; it has 39 bases, read in frame from the first base. The trim is 3 bases for V and 2 bases for J, with a gap of 8 bases between the germline ends. The collaborating institutions used their own protocols to collect whole blood in K2EDTA tubes. For TCRbeta analysis, collaborators shipped samples in one of three forms: frozen whole blood, isolated PBMCs, or DNA extracted from either of those sample types. TCRbeta CDR3 regions were amplified from genomic DNA by means of the immunoSEQ Assay, a bias-controlled multiplex PCR. The study's own analysis went as follows. Within the assay, amplification of reference gene primers was used to estimate how many nucleated cells each sample contained. To quantify the absolute abundance of each unique TCRbeta CDR3 rearrangement, sequence reads were collapsed and filtered. For each sample, productive Simpson clonality was calculated as the square root of Simpson's diversity index over productive rearrangements. The clones in this table, taken by TCRdb from immuneACCESS, are in-frame only. Not every clone is retained; where verified, under half of the shortfall comes from an unresolved V gene, and the cause of the rest is unknown. From that table come the V and J calls and clone size; the DNA was used to work out D and trimming. This sample lists 200,000 or so clones; roughly 80% were detected once. 17% of the sample is in the top ten clones.

Sequencing input: peripheral blood. This chain is built from TRBV7-8 and TRBJ2-7, with the D gene not confidently named. This receptor was taken from a man aged 60-69 years with active or convalescent COVID-19. The CDR3 region has the sequence CASSLNEAYEQYF. The base sequence is TGTGCCAGCAGCTTGAATGAGGCCTACGAGCAGTACTTC.